These 14 T cell receptor beta chains were sequenced from one sample in a study of blood T cell repertoires in COVID-19. TCRdb's copy holds only in-frame clones and misses some; the assay was immunoSEQ multiplex PCR. The sample includes roughly 120,000 clones, 80% of them seen just once. Sequencing input: peripheral blood. The receptors stem from a human donor in a cohort sampled during active or convalescent COVID-19.

The chain is built from TRBV4-2 and TRBJ2-7; D ambiguous. Trimming shortened V by 0 bases and J by 4 bases, and 16 bases separated the two germline ends. Germline values: CDR1 LGHNA, CDR2 YNFKEQ. This CDR3 is 16 amino acids long. The CDR3 region has the DNA TGTGCCAGCAGCCAAGATGAAGACTCTTTCTATTACGAGCAGTACTTC. Encoded protein: CASSQDEDSFYYEQYF.

The genes are TRBV4-3 and TRBJ2-1, with TRBD1 identical over 12 bases. After removal of 4 bases from V and 7 bases from J, the junction contained 5 bases not matched to a gene. This CDR3 has 15 amino acids. Germline V CDR1 and CDR2: LGHNA, YSLEER. The CDR3 DNA follows: TGCGCCAGCAGCCCCGGGACAGGGGGCGTAAATGAGCAGTTCTTC. This translates into CASSPGTGGVNEQFF.

This rearrangement joins TRBV6-2 or TRBV6-3 to TRBJ2-1, with 7 nucleotides matching TRBD1. CDR1 is MNHEY and CDR2 is SVGEGT in the germline V gene. The CDR3 has 16 amino acids. J gave up 2 bases and V 3 bases, and 7 bases lay outside the gene matches. DNA for the CDR3: TGTGCCAGCAGTTATATCCTAGACAGGGCCTACAATGAGCAGTTCTTC. Its translation is CASSYILDRAYNEQFF.

The gene calls are TRBV7-6 and TRBJ2-2; 7 bases match TRBD1. V shed 2 bases, J shed 3 bases, and the junction held 3 bases outside the gene matches. This CDR3 has 15 amino acids. Germline-derived CDR1 and CDR2 are SGHVS and FNYEAQ. Written as DNA, the CDR3 is TGTGCCAGCAGCTTATCACAGGGGTACACCGGGGAGCTGTTTTTT. Translation: CASSLSQGYTGELFF.

This sequence joins TRBV20-1 and TRBJ1-1; D is uncertain. This CDR3 is 11 amino acids long. Germline loops: CDR1 DFQATT, CDR2 SNEGSKA (reference sequence). V dropped 3 bases and J dropped 6 bases, with 8 bases sitting between them. This CDR3 reads CSASPRSEAFF. The CDR3 nucleotides are TGCAGTGCTAGTCCCAGGTCTGAAGCTTTCTTT.

The chain recombines TRBV10-2 with TRBJ2-5; 7 bases are shared with TRBD1. The germline CDR1 and CDR2 sequences are WSHSY and SAAADI. V trimming: 1 base; J trimming: 5 bases; junction bases outside the gene matches: 10. The CDR3 totals 16 residues. CDR3 DNA: TGCGCCAGCAGTGAGTTGAAGACAGGGAAGAGGGAGACCCAGTACTTC. This codes for CASSELKTGKRETQYF.

This clone came up many times. This chain connects TRBV5-1 to TRBJ1-2; D not resolved. V dropped 2 bases and J dropped 4 bases, with 21 bases sitting between them. The germline V gene has CDR1 SGHRS and CDR2 YFSETQ. There are 17 residues in the CDR3. The CDR3 reads CASSLGLGDRELYGYTF. In nucleotides, the CDR3 is TGCGCCAGCAGCTTAGGACTGGGAGACCGAGAACTCTATGGCTACACCTTC.

V and J are TRBV7-3 and TRBJ2-1; TRBD2 matches at 7 bases. V trimming: 2 bases; J trimming: 6 bases; junction bases outside the gene matches: 7. Germline V CDR1 and CDR2: SGHTA, FQGTGA. There are 15 residues in the CDR3. CDR3 sequence reads: CASSLGGVRRNEQFF. In DNA, the CDR3 is TGTGCCAGCAGCTTAGGGGGGGTCCGCCGCAATGAGCAGTTCTTC.

This sequence joins TRBV5-4 and TRBJ2-2; 13 nucleotides align to TRBD2. Losses at the gene ends were 3 bases for V and 5 bases for J; bases not matched to a gene: 4. Germline V lookup: CDR1 SGHNT, CDR2 YYREEE (reference sequence). The CDR3 runs 16 residues. CDR3 loop: CASSSGLAGVTGELFF. The CDR3 nucleotides are TGTGCCAGCAGCTCCGGACTAGCGGGAGTTACCGGGGAGCTGTTTTTT.

The chain combines TRBV7-2 with TRBJ2-2, with D possibly TRBD2 on 6 matching bases. CDR1 is SGHTA and CDR2 is FQGNSA in the germline V gene. The CDR3 length is 15 residues. Trimming shortened V by 5 bases and J by 2 bases, and 12 bases separated the two germline ends. The CDR3 nucleotides read TGTGCCAGCAGCCCTGCGGGGCCTAACACCGGGGAGCTGTTTTTT. The encoded protein is CASSPAGPNTGELFF.

This clone came up many times. This chain uses TRBV19 with TRBJ2-4; a weak D match, TRBD2 (6 bases). Germline CDR1 is LNHDA and CDR2 is SQIVND (reference sequence). Deletions cut 0 bases from V and 12 bases from J, with 18 bases between. The CDR3 is 15 residues long. The CDR3 bases are TGTGCCAGTAGTATAGAAGTCCAACACGTGGGGGGTCAGTACTTC. This gives the protein CASSIEVQHVGGQYF.

This chain connects TRBV15 to TRBJ2-7, with D maybe TRBD1 (6 bases). Trimming removed 5 bases at V and 2 bases at J, with 16 bases between. Per germline, CDR1 LNHNV and CDR2 YYDKDF (reference sequence). The CDR3 has 15 residues. The CDR3 coding sequence is TGTGCCACCAGCCTCCCCCGGACAGCCACCTACGAGCAGTACTTC. Translated, it gives CATSLPRTATYEQYF.

The rearrangement joins TRBV3-1 (or the pseudogene TRBV3-2) to TRBJ2-7; no firm D call. The germline gives CDR1 LGHDT, CDR2 YNNKEL (reference sequence). Trimming took off 4 bases at V and 6 bases at J, with 10 bases between the two ends. There are 12 residues in the CDR3. The CDR3 DNA reads as TGTGCCAGCAGCCGTCCCGGTCCCGAGCAGTACTTC. This sequence encodes CASSRPGPEQYF.

This sequence joins TRBV7-2 and TRBJ2-3; 7 bases are shared with TRBD2. Looked up from germline, CDR1 is SGHTA and CDR2 is FQGNSA. The CDR3 length is 17 residues. The V gene end was trimmed by 4 bases and the J gene end by 0 bases; junction bases not matched to a gene: 10. The CDR3 DNA reads TGTGCCAGCAGCTCACGGAGGGGAGGGACGAGCACAGATACGCAGTATTTT. Encoded protein: CASSSRRGGTSTDTQYF.